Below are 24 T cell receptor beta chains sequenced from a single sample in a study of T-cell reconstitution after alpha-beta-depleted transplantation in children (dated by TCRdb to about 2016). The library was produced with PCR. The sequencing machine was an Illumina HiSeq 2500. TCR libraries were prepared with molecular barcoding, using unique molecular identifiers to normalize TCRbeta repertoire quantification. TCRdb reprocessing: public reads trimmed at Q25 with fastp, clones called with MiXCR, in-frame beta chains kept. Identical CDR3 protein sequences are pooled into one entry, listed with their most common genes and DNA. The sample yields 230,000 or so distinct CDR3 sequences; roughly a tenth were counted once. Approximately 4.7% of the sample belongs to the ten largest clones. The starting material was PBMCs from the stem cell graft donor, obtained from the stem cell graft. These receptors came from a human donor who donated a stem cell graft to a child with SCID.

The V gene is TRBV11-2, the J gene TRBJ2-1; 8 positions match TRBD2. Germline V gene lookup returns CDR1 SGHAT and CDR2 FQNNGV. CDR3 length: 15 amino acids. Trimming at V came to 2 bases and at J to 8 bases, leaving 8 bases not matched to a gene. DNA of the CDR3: TGTGCCAGCAGCTTATTTGCGGGGGGCCAGGATGAGCAGTTCTTC. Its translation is CASSLFAGGQDEQFF.

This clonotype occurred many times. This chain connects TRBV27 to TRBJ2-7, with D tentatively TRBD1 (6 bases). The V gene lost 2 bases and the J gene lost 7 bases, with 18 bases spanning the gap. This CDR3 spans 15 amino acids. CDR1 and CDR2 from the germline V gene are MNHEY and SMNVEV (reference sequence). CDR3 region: CASSLQSGASGEQYF. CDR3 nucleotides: TGTGCCAGCAGTTTACAGTCAGGGGCGTCGGGGGAGCAGTACTTC.

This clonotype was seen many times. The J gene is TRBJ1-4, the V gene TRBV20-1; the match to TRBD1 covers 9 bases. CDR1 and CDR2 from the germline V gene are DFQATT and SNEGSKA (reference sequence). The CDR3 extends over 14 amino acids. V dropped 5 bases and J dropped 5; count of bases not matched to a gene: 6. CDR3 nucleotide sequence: TGCAGTGCTGGACAGGGGCAGCGGAATGAAAAACTGTTTTTT. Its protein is CSAGQGQRNEKLFF.

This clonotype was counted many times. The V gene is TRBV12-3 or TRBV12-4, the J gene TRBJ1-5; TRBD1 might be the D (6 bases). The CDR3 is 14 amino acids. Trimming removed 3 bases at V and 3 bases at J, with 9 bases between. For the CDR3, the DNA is TGTGCCAGCAGTTTGGACAGAGACAATCAGCCCCAGCATTTT. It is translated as CASSLDRDNQPQHF.

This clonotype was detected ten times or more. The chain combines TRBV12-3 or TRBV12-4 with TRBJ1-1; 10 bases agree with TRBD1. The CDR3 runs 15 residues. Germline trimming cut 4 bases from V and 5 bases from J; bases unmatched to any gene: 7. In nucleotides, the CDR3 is TGTGCCAGCAGTTCCTGGGACAGGGGCGGGACTGAAGCTTTCTTT. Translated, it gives CASSSWDRGGTEAFF.

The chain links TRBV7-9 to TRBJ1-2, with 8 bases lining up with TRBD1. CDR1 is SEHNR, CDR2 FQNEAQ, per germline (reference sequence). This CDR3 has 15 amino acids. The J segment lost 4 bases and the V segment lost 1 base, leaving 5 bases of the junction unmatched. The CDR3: CASSLEDRDSYGYTF. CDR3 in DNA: TGTGCCAGCAGCTTAGAGGACAGGGATTCCTATGGCTACACCTTC.

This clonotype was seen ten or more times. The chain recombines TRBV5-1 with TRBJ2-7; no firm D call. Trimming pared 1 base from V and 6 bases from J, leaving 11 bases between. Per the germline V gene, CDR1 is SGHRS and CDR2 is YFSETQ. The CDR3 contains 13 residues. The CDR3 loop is CASSLNGSGEQYF. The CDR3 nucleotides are TGCGCCAGCAGCTTGAACGGGTCGGGCGAGCAGTACTTC. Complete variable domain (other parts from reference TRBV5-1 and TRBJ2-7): KAGVTQTPRYLIKTRGQQVTLSCSPISGHRSVSWYQQTPGQGLQFLFEYFSETQRNKGNFPGRFSGRQFSNSRSEMNVSTLELGDSALYLCASSLNGSGEQYFGPGTRLTVT.

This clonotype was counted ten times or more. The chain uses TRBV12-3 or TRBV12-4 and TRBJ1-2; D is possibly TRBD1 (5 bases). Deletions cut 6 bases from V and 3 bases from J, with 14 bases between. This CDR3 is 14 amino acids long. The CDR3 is CASSFSGGYYGYTF. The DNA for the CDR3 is TGTGCCAGCAGCTTTAGTGGGGGGTACTATGGCTACACCTTC.

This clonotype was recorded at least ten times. The CDR3 DNA follows: TGTGCCAGCAGCCATGCAGGGGGCGATGGCTACACCTTC. Translation: CASSHAGGDGYTF. The chain couples TRBV11-3 to TRBJ1-2; TRBD1 matches 8 bases. This CDR3 spans 13 amino acids. Germline assignment: CDR1 SGHNT and CDR2 YENEEA. The junction had 5 bases not matched to a gene; V was cut back by 5 bases and J by 6 bases.

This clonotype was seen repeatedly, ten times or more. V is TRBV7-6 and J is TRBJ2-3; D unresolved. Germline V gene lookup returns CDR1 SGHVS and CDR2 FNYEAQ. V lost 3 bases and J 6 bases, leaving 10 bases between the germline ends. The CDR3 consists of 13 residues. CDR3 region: CASSLGIRDTQYF. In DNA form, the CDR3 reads TGTGCCAGCAGCTTGGGGATTCGGGATACGCAGTATTTT. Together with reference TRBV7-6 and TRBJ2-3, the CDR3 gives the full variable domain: GAGVSQSPRYKVTKRGQDVALRCDPISGHVSLYWYRQALGQGPEFLTYFNYEAQQDKSGLPNDRFSAERPEGSISTLTIQRTEQRDSAMYRCASSLGIRDTQYFGPGTRLTVL.

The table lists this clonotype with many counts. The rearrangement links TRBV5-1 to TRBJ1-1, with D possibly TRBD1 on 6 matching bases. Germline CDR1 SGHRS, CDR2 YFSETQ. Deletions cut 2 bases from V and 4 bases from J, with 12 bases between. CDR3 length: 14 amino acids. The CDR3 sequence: CASSFNQGSTEAFF. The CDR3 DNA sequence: TGCGCCAGCAGCTTCAACCAGGGGAGCACTGAAGCTTTCTTT.

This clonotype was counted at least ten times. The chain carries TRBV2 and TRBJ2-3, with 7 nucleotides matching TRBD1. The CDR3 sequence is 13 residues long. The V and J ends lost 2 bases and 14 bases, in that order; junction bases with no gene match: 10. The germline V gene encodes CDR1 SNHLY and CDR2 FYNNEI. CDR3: CASSELGQGVRYF. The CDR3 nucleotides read TGTGCCAGCAGTGAACTCGGGCAGGGGGTTCGGTATTTT. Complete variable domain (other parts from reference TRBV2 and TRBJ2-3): EPEVTQTPSHQVTQMGQEVILRCVPISNHLYFYWYRQILGQKVEFLVSFYNNEISEKSEIFDDQFSVERPDGSNFTLKIRSTKLEDSAMYFCASSELGQGVRYFGPGTRLTVL.

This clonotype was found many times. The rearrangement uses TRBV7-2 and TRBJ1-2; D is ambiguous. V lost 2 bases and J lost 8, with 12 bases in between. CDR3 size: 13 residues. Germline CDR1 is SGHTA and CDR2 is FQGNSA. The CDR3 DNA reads TGTGCCAGCAGCTTATCGGGCAGTCGGGGCTACACCTTC. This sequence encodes CASSLSGSRGYTF.

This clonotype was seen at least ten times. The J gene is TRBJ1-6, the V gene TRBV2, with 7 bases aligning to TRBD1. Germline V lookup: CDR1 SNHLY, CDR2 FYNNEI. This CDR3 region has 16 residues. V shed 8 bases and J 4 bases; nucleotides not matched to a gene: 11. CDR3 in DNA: TGTGCCAGCGAAAGAGAACCGGGACAGTATAATTCACCCCTCCACTTT. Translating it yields CASEREPGQYNSPLHF.

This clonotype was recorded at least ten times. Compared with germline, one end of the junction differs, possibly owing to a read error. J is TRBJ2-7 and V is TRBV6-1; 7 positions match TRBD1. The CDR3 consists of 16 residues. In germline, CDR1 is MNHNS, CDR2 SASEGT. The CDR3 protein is CASSQAGTARSYEQYF. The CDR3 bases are TGTGCCAGCAGTCAAGCCGGGACAGCCAGGTCCTACGAGCAGTACTTC.

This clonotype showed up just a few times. The CDR3 region has the DNA TGCGCCAGCAGCTTGGGGACTAGCGGATCCTACAATGAGCAGTTCTTC. Its translation: CASSLGTSGSYNEQFF. The rearrangement links TRBV5-1 to TRBJ2-1; 10 bases line up with TRBD2. The junction had 1 base not matched to a gene; V was cut back by 0 bases and J by 1 base. Per the germline V gene, CDR1 is SGHRS and CDR2 is YFSETQ. The CDR3 sequence is 16 residues long.

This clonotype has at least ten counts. The CDR3 protein is CASSDSKKGHNSPLHF. In DNA, the CDR3 is TGTGCCAGCAGTGACTCGAAGAAAGGTCATAATTCACCCCTCCACTTT. The chain recombines TRBV6-4 with TRBJ1-6; D gene uncertain. V lost 0 bases to trimming and J lost 5 bases, with 11 bases between them. Looked up from germline, CDR1 is MRHNA and CDR2 is SNTAGT. This CDR3 has 16 residues.

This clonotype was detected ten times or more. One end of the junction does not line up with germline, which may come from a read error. CDR3 in DNA: TGTGCCAGCAGGAGTTGTACTAGCGGGGGAGGCTTC. Translating it yields CASRSCTSGGGF. J is TRBJ2-7 and V is TRBV12-3 or TRBV12-4, with 11 bases lining up with TRBD2. CDR3 length: 12 residues.

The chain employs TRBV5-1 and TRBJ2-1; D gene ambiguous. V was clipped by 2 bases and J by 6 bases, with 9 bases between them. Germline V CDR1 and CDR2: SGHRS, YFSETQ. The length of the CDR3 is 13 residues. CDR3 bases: TGCGCCAGCAGCTTCTTTACAAGCAATGAGCAGTTCTTC. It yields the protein CASSFFTSNEQFF.

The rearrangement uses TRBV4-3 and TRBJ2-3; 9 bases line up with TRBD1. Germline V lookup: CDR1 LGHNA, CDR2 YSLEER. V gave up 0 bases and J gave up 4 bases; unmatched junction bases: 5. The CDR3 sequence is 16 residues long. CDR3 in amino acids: CASSQDVGQGADTQYF. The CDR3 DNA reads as TGCGCCAGCAGCCAAGACGTGGGACAGGGTGCAGATACGCAGTATTTT.

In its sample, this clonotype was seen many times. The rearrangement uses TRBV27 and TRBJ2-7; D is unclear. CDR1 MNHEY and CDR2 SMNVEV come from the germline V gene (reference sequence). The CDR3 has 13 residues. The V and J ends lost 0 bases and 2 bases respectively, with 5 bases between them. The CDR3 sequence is CASSLSRAYEQYF. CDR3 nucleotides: TGTGCCAGCAGTTTATCCCGGGCCTACGAGCAGTACTTC.

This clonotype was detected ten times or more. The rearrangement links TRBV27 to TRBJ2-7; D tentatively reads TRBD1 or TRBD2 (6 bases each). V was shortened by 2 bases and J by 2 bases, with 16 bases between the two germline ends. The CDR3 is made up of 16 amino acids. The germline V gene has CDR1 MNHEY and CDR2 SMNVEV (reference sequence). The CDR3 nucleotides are TGTGCCAGCAGTTTAGAAAACGGGGGCCGAGCCTACGAGCAGTACTTC. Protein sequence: CASSLENGGRAYEQYF.

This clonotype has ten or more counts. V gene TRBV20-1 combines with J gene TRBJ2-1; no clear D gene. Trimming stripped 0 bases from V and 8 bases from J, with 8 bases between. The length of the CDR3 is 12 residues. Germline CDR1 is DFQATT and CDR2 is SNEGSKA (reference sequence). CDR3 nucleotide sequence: TGCAGTGCTAGAGACAATCTGGATGAGCAGTTCTTC. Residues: CSARDNLDEQFF.

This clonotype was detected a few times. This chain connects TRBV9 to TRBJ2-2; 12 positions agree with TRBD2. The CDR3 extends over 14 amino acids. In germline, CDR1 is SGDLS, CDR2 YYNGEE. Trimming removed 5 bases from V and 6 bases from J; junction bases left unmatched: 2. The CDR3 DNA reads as TGTGCCAGCAGGTCTAGCGGGGGGGCCGGGGAGCTGTTTTTT. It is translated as CASRSSGGAGELFF.